The 3 T cell receptor beta chains below all came from one sample that was sequenced in a study of CD8 T cells in ankylosing spondylitis. Via MiXCR, TCRdb re-called the 5' RACE reads, giving one row per CDR3 protein. The sample has roughly 150,000 distinct CDR3 sequences; just under 7.5% are singletons. Sequenced sample: blood, either unsorted or a sorted T cell fraction (not recorded which). These receptors were collected from a female donor with ankylosing spondylitis or in good health (not recorded which).

In this sample, this clonotype turned up many times. The chain combines TRBV5-1 with TRBJ2-6, with a tentative D call TRBD2 (6 bases). The length of the CDR3 is 17 residues. Per germline, CDR1 SGHRS and CDR2 YFSETQ. V lost 0 bases to trimming and J lost 0 bases, with 10 bases between them. CDR3 region: CASSLAVGSSGANVLTF. The CDR3 DNA reads TGCGCCAGCAGCTTGGCGGTCGGGAGCTCTGGGGCCAACGTCCTGACTTTC.

This clonotype has at least ten counts. The chain uses TRBV19 and TRBJ1-5, with a possible D match to TRBD1 (6 bases). The CDR3 consists of 16 residues. V was trimmed by 5 bases and J by 0 bases, leaving 14 bases between them. Germline-derived CDR1 and CDR2 are LNHDA and SQIVND (reference sequence). Written as DNA, the CDR3 is TGTGCCAGTAGTCCCAGGGGCTCTTATAGCAATCAGCCCCAGCATTTT. Protein: CASSPRGSYSNQPQHF. The full variable domain, its missing parts supplied by reference TRBV19 and TRBJ1-5, is DGGITQSPKYLFRKEGQNVTLSCEQNLNHDAMYWYRQDPGQGLRLIYYSQIVNDFQKGDIAEGYSVSREKKESFPLTVTSAQKNPTAFYLCASSPRGSYSNQPQHFGDGTRLSIL.

V is TRBV5-1 and J is TRBJ2-7; D may be TRBD2 (6 bases). Germline assignment: CDR1 SGHRS and CDR2 YFSETQ. CDR3 size: 14 residues. Trimming removed 0 bases from V and 4 bases from J, with 11 bases in between. CDR3 in DNA: TGCGCCAGCAGCTTGGGCTCCGGGGGATACGAGCAGTACTTC. As protein: CASSLGSGGYEQYF.